The 11 T cell receptor beta chains presented below share a single source sample, sequenced in a study of blood T cell repertoires in COVID-19. Sequenced by immunoSEQ multiplex PCR; TCRdb stores in-frame clones only, minus some. The sample carries under 200,000 clones, roughly nine tenths recorded once. Specimen: PBMCs or T cells enriched from blood (not recorded which). The source of these receptors is a woman aged 40 to 50 in a cohort exposed to, infected with or recovered from COVID-19 (not recorded which).

This clone was seen only a few times. The CDR3 nucleotides read TGTGCCAGCTGGTCGCCAGGGTACACCGGGGAGCTGTTTTTT. Translating gives CASWSPGYTGELFF. The chain couples TRBV6-5 to TRBJ2-2; maybe TRBD1 (5 bases). The CDR3 has 14 amino acids. V was clipped by 8 bases and J by 3 bases, with 13 bases between them. Germline V gene data show CDR1 as MNHEY and CDR2 as SVGAGI.

The J gene is TRBJ2-1, the V gene TRBV27; 10 bases fit TRBD2. Germline lookup yields CDR1 MNHEY and CDR2 SMNVEV (reference sequence). V shed 10 bases and J 9 bases; nucleotides not matched to a gene: 9. The CDR3 covers 13 residues. The CDR3 DNA follows: TGTGCCACCTCTAGCGGGAGTAGGAGTGAGCAGTTCTTC. Residues: CATSSGSRSEQFF.

V is TRBV6-1 and J is TRBJ1-1; tentatively, D is TRBD1 (5 bases). V was pared by 2 bases and J by 8 bases, with 12 bases between. Germline V CDR1 and CDR2: MNHNS, SASEGT. The CDR3 is 13 residues long. The CDR3 sequence is CASSERGTIEAFF. The CDR3 DNA reads TGTGCCAGCAGTGAAAGGGGCACCATAGAAGCTTTCTTT.

Details on this clone: The same CDR3 also results from other DNA sequences found in this sample. The chain has TRBV5-4 and TRBJ1-1; no reliable D call. The CDR3 spans 11 residues. Germline CDR1 SGHNT, CDR2 YYREEE (reference sequence). Trimming removed 4 bases at V and 2 bases at J, with 3 bases between. The CDR3 nucleotides are TGTGCCAGCAGCCTTAACACTGAAGCTTTCTTT. Its translation: CASSLNTEAFF.

The chain carries TRBV7-2 and TRBJ2-3; the match to TRBD2 covers 9 bases. The ends lost 3 bases at V and 1 base at J; junction bases unmatched: 11. Germline loops: CDR1 SGHTA, CDR2 FQGNSA. The CDR3 extends over 18 amino acids. CDR3 sequence: CASSLRVAGVGGTDTQYF. The CDR3 nucleotides read TGTGCCAGCAGCTTGAGGGTAGCGGGAGTAGGCGGCACAGATACGCAGTATTTT.

V usage is TRBV5-6 and J usage is TRBJ2-2, with 8 positions matching TRBD1. Germline V gene sequence: CDR1 SGHDT, CDR2 YYEEEE. V gave up 6 bases and J gave up 4 bases; unmatched junction bases: 8. The CDR3 extends over 15 amino acids. The CDR3: CASTRQGKTTGELFF. The CDR3 region has the DNA TGTGCCAGCACCCGACAGGGGAAGACCACCGGGGAGCTGTTTTTT.

The chain is built from TRBV2 and TRBJ1-5; the D gene is possibly TRBD1 (5 bases). V lost 9 bases and J 0 bases, leaving 12 bases between the germline ends. The germline CDR1 and CDR2 sequences are SNHLY and FYNNEI. This CDR3 is built from 14 residues. In DNA, the CDR3 is TGTGCCAGTAGCAGGGAGGGTAGCAATCAGCCCCAGCATTTT. Translating gives CASSREGSNQPQHF.

This chain connects TRBV30 to TRBJ1-4; D is possibly TRBD1 (6 bases). There are 13 residues in the CDR3. The germline V gene encodes CDR1 GTSNPN and CDR2 SVGIG (reference sequence). Trimming cost V 4 bases and J 3 bases, with 9 bases left between them. The CDR3 DNA follows: TGTGCCTGGACTGGACAGTCTAATGAAAAACTGTTTTTT. It yields the protein CAWTGQSNEKLFF. The complete variable domain, with remaining parts taken from reference TRBV30 and TRBJ1-4, reads SQTIHQWPATLVQPVGSPLSLECTVEGTSNPNLYWYRQAAGRGLQLLFYSVGIGQISSEVPQNLSASRPQDRQFILSSKKLLLSDSGFYLCAWTGQSNEKLFFGSGTQLSVL.

The chain couples TRBV6-2 or TRBV6-3 to TRBJ1-2, with 7 bases fitting TRBD1. V dropped 0 bases and J dropped 6; count of bases not matched to a gene: 1. CDR3 length equals 13 residues. Germline CDR1 reads MNHEY; CDR2 reads SVGEGT. The CDR3 loop reads CASSYSGTDGYTF. The CDR3 region has the DNA TGTGCCAGCAGTTACTCCGGGACAGATGGCTACACCTTC.

The chain uses TRBV28 and TRBJ1-6, with D uncertain. Trimming cost V 8 bases and J 0 bases, with 14 bases left between them. CDR3 length equals 16 residues. Germline V lookup: CDR1 MDHEN, CDR2 SYDVKM. CDR3 amino acids: CASGPPAGSYNSPLHF. CDR3 coding DNA: TGTGCCAGCGGGCCTCCGGCAGGCTCCTATAATTCACCCCTCCACTTT. Full variable domain (rest looked up from reference TRBV28 and TRBJ1-6): DVKVTQSSRYLVKRTGEKVFLECVQDMDHENMFWYRQDPGLGLRLIYFSYDVKMKEKGDIPEGYSVSREKKERFSLILESASTNQTSMYLCASGPPAGSYNSPLHFGNGTRLTVT.

The CDR3: CAISDNRPGLVVYEQYF. Here the CDR3 DNA reads TGTGCCATCAGTGATAACCGCCCGGGACTAGTCGTCTACGAGCAGTACTTC. The chain couples TRBV10-3 to TRBJ2-7, with 8 bases aligning to TRBD2. V lost 3 bases, J lost 3 bases, and 13 bases stayed unmatched. This CDR3 has 17 residues. From germline, CDR1 is ENHRY and CDR2 SYGVKD.